This T cell receptor beta chain comes out of a study of T-cell memory formation after mild COVID-19. Overall study context: There were largely donor-specific TCR clusters.

Study outcomes and limitations: Whereas later expanders leaned CD4+, clones contracting day 15 to 85 showed a balanced CD4/CD8 makeup. That cross-reactive memory joined was suggested by some responding clones appearing in pre-infection memory.

TCRdb re-derived calls from the 5' RACE reads in MiXCR, one entry per CDR3 protein. The table has about 88,000 distinct CDR3 sequences, approximately 25% seen once. Comment on this clonotype: Antigen specificity is unknown.

The CDR3 loop spans 14 amino acids. V was pared by 0 bases and J by 6 bases, with 9 bases between. Germline CDR1 and CDR2: PRHDT and FYEKMQ (reference sequence). This clonotype was sampled from a man younger than 35 who had mild COVID-19 (a few samples of this study predate the infection). Cell type and time point are not known. V and J are TRBV13 and TRBJ2-1, with D unresolved. Sequencing used PBMCs or a T cell subset sorted from them (not recorded which). CDR3 amino acids: CASSLGQRTNEQFF. CDR3 bases: TGTGCCAGCAGCTTAGGGCAAAGGACCAATGAGCAGTTCTTC.